The rows below give T cell receptor beta chains drawn from one sample of a study of graft-versus-host responses after intestinal transplantation. The method was immunoSEQ multiplex PCR; TCRdb's version includes in-frame clones alone and lacks a portion of them. The data contain tens of thousands of clones, about nine tenths of them seen just once; the ten biggest clones take up about 0.3%. Their antigens are not known. Specimen: unstimulated CD4+ T cells sorted from spleen or lymph node cells, collected before intestinal transplant. The receptors originated from a human donor who received an intestinal transplant. Each CDR3 is given with its conserved first and last residue. Fields, in order: J gene, clone size, D gene, V gene, CDR3 protein, CDR3 DNA. A D gene is named only where the DNA matches it firmly. The size field is filled for only some rows; it gives once, few, many or a size class.

j_gene: TRBJ2-2
abundance: NA
d_gene: TRBD1
v_gene: TRBV2
CDR3aa: CASREWGQPANTGELFF
CDR3nt: TGTGCCAGCAGAGAATGGGGACAGCCCGCGAACACCGGGGAGCTGTTTTTT

j_gene: TRBJ1-2
abundance: NA
d_gene: NA
v_gene: TRBV6-5
CDR3aa: CASSYIGAGYGYTF
CDR3nt: TGTGCCAGCAGTTACATCGGGGCAGGGTATGGCTACACCTTC

j_gene: TRBJ2-7
abundance: few
d_gene: NA
v_gene: TRBV6-5
CDR3aa: CASSRRGGEQYF
CDR3nt: TGTGCCAGCAGTAGGAGGGGGGGGGAGCAGTACTTC

j_gene: TRBJ2-3
abundance: NA
d_gene: NA
v_gene: TRBV19
CDR3aa: CASSWTDASTDTQYF
CDR3nt: TGTGCCAGTAGTTGGACGGACGCAAGCACAGATACGCAGTATTTT

j_gene: TRBJ1-2
abundance: NA
d_gene: NA
v_gene: TRBV5-6
CDR3aa: CASRALGRRNYGYTF
CDR3nt: TGTGCCAGCAGGGCCCTGGGCAGGAGGAACTATGGCTACACCTTC

j_gene: TRBJ2-1
abundance: NA
d_gene: NA
v_gene: TRBV5-1
CDR3aa: CASSLGAIEQFF
CDR3nt: TGCGCCAGCAGCTTGGGAGCCATTGAGCAGTTCTTC

j_gene: TRBJ2-7
abundance: NA
d_gene: NA
v_gene: TRBV6-1
CDR3aa: CASSEPPTYEQYF
CDR3nt: TGTGCCAGCAGTGAACCCCCGACCTACGAGCAGTACTTC

j_gene: TRBJ2-7
abundance: NA
d_gene: NA
v_gene: TRBV30
CDR3aa: CAWSVGGSSYEQYF
CDR3nt: TGTGCCTGGAGTGTCGGGGGATCCTCCTACGAGCAGTACTTC

j_gene: TRBJ2-1
abundance: NA
d_gene: TRBD2
v_gene: TRBV5-1
CDR3aa: CASSWTVRGGNEQFF
CDR3nt: TGCGCCAGCAGCTGGACCGTCCGGGGGGGCAATGAGCAGTTCTTC

j_gene: TRBJ2-7
abundance: NA
d_gene: NA
v_gene: TRBV5-1
CDR3aa: CASSLTDRISYEQYF
CDR3nt: TGCGCCAGCAGCTTGACAGACCGTATCTCCTACGAGCAGTACTTC

j_gene: TRBJ1-5
abundance: NA
d_gene: NA
v_gene: TRBV2
CDR3aa: CASSLSRGGNQPQHF
CDR3nt: TGTGCCAGCAGTCTTAGCCGGGGTGGCAATCAGCCCCAGCATTTT

j_gene: TRBJ2-1
abundance: NA
d_gene: NA
v_gene: TRBV28
CDR3aa: CASSPIGSSYNEQFF
CDR3nt: TGTGCCAGCAGCCCCATCGGCAGCTCCTACAATGAGCAGTTCTTC

j_gene: TRBJ1-3
abundance: NA
d_gene: NA
v_gene: TRBV9
CDR3aa: CASSVVDDSGNTIYF
CDR3nt: TGTGCCAGCAGCGTAGTTGATGACTCTGGAAACACCATATATTTT

j_gene: TRBJ2-1
abundance: once
d_gene: NA
v_gene: TRBV27
CDR3aa: CASTWVGEQFF
CDR3nt: TGTGCCAGCACCTGGGTGGGGGAGCAGTTCTTC

j_gene: TRBJ2-5
abundance: NA
d_gene: NA
v_gene: TRBV5-4
CDR3aa: CASSLRGVTETQYF
CDR3nt: TGTGCCAGCAGCTTGAGAGGGGTGACGGAGACCCAGTACTTC

j_gene: TRBJ2-5
abundance: NA
d_gene: NA
v_gene: TRBV7-3
CDR3aa: CASSPGGGWRETQYF
CDR3nt: TGTGCCAGCAGCCCCGGAGGGGGCTGGAGAGAGACCCAGTACTTC

j_gene: TRBJ2-2
abundance: NA
d_gene: NA
v_gene: TRBV29-1
CDR3aa: CSVGGATGELFF
CDR3nt: TGCAGCGTTGGGGGGGCAACCGGGGAGCTGTTTTTT

j_gene: TRBJ2-5
abundance: NA
d_gene: NA
v_gene: TRBV5-6
CDR3aa: CASNRRSQETQYF
CDR3nt: TGTGCCAGCAATAGACGGAGCCAAGAGACCCAGTACTTC

j_gene: TRBJ2-7
abundance: NA
d_gene: TRBD2
v_gene: TRBV4-1
CDR3aa: CASSQKSTGTSGYEQYF
CDR3nt: TGCGCCAGCAGCCAAAAATCTACCGGGACTAGCGGATACGAGCAGTACTTC

j_gene: TRBJ2-7
abundance: NA
d_gene: TRBD1
v_gene: TRBV10-3
CDR3aa: CAISEALFRDRGMNEQYF
CDR3nt: TGTGCCATCAGTGAGGCCCTATTCCGGGACAGGGGCATGAACGAGCAGTACTTC

j_gene: TRBJ2-1
abundance: NA
d_gene: NA
v_gene: TRBV23-1
CDR3aa: CASRRGPGYNEQFF
CDR3nt: TGCGCCAGCCGACGAGGGCCGGGGTACAATGAGCAGTTCTTC

j_gene: TRBJ1-2
abundance: NA
d_gene: NA
v_gene: TRBV2
CDR3aa: CASSPDRNYGYTF
CDR3nt: TGTGCCAGCAGCCCGGACAGAAACTATGGCTACACCTTC